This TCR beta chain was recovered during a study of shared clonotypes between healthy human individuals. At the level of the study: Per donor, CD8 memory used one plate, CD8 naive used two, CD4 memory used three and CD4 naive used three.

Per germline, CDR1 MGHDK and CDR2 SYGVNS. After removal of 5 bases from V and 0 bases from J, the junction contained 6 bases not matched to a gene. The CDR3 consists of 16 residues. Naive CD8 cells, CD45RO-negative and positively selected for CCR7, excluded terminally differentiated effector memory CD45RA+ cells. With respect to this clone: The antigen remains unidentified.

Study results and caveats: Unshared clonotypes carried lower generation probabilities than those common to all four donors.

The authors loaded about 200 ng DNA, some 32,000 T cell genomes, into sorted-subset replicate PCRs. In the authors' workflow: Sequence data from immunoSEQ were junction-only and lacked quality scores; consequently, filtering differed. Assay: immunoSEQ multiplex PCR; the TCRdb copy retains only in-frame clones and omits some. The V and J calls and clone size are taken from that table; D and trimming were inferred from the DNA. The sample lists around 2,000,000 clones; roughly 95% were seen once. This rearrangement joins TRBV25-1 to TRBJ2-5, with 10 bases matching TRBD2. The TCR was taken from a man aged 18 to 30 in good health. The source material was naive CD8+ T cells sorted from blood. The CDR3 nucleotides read TGTGCCAGCAGTTGGGCTAGCGGGGGCCACCAAGAGACCCAGTACTTC. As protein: CASSWASGGHQETQYF. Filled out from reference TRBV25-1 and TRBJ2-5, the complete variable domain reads EADIYQTPRYLVIGTGKKITLECSQTMGHDKMYWYQQDPGMELHLIHYSYGVNSTEKGDLSSESTVSRIRTEHFPLTLESARPSHTSQYLCASSWASGGHQETQYFGPGTRLLVL.